Listed below are T cell receptor beta chains from one sample, sequenced in a study of blood T cell repertoires in COVID-19. Some clones are missing from TCRdb's copy, which holds only in-frame ones; the method was immunoSEQ multiplex PCR. The sample records 400,000 to 550,000 clones, roughly 89% being singletons. The sequenced sample was peripheral blood. These receptors were collected from a woman aged 25-40 years with acute or convalescent COVID-19. The CDR3 runs from the conserved cysteine through the conserved F or W. A D gene is named only where the DNA matches it firmly. Clone size, where shown, is once, few, many, or a class for clones that have expanded.

TRBJ2-1 | TRBV4-1 | 14 | - | - | CASSQVSGLNEQFF
TRBJ1-5 | TRBV10-3 | 15 | TRBD1 | - | CAISGNRGDNQPQHF
TRBJ1-5 | TRBV27 | 14 | - | once | CASSLGQGGQPQHF
TRBJ1-2 | TRBV5-6 | 14 | - | - | CASKGEGRWYGYTF
TRBJ1-4 | TRBV18 | 13 | - | few | CASSIALNEKLFF
TRBJ2-3 | TRBV9 | 16 | - | - | CASSVGFAAVRDTQYF
TRBJ1-5 | TRBV28 | 14 | - | - | CASSQQGSNQPQHF
TRBJ2-1 | TRBV7-3 | 15 | TRBD1 | - | CASSQQGISYNEQFF
TRBJ2-5 | TRBV19 | 15 | - | once | CASSIALRSQETQYF
TRBJ2-2 | TRBV10-3 | 13 | - | - | CAISVLASGELFF
TRBJ2-1 | TRBV2 | 13 | - | - | CASRRYGGNEQFF
TRBJ2-1 | TRBV9 | 15 | - | - | CASSPEMRLTNEQFF
TRBJ2-5 | TRBV7-9 | 13 | - | - | CASSLELKETQYF